This TCR beta chain was profiled in a study of T cell changes during pregnancy in multiple sclerosis. CDR1 and CDR2 (germline): SQVTM, ANQGSEA. V was trimmed by 3 bases and J by 7 bases, leaving 11 bases between them. CDR3 length: 12 amino acids. The repertoire was sequenced with immunoSEQ multiplex PCR; TCRdb's copy has only in-frame clones and lacks some. The table includes 70,000 to 95,000 clones, 85% to 95% detected once. Source: peripheral blood, taken in the first trimester of pregnancy. The chain links TRBV29-1 to TRBJ2-3, with D possibly being TRBD2 (6 bases). This TCR was sampled from a female donor with multiple sclerosis, enrolled in a pregnancy study. The CDR3 DNA reads TGCAGCGTTGAGGGACTGGTGAATACGCAGTATTTT. Translated: CSVEGLVNTQYF.